The 17 T cell receptor beta chains reported below all come from one sample, sequenced in a study of CD4 T cells in relation to SARS-CoV-2 and coronaviruses. Here immunoSEQ multiplex PCR was the method, and the copy in TCRdb shows in-frame clones only, minus some. The table records about 31,000 clones, about two thirds of them present only once. These TCRs are of unknown antigen specificity. Before the COVID-19 pandemic, during about 2011-2019, CD4+ T cells were taken from unexposed donors. After ten to eleven days of culture, CD4+ T cells were isolated. Sequencing was carried out using CD4+ T cells from PBMCs, cultured in vitro. The origin of the receptors is a human donor in good health.

The chain carries TRBV6-2 or TRBV6-3 and TRBJ2-1, with a possible D match to TRBD1 (6 bases). Germline-derived CDR1 and CDR2 are MNHEY and SVGEGT. This CDR3 is built from 15 residues. V lost 0 bases and J 2 bases, leaving 8 bases between the germline ends. For the CDR3, the DNA is TGTGCCAGCAGTTACTCGAGGGGGACCTACAATGAGCAGTTCTTC. Translating it yields CASSYSRGTYNEQFF.

The chain has TRBV7-9 and TRBJ1-1, with 7 bases matching TRBD1. The CDR3 is made up of 15 amino acids. J gave up 2 bases and V 2 bases, and 5 bases lay outside the gene matches. In germline, CDR1 is SEHNR, CDR2 FQNEAQ (reference sequence). The CDR3 region has the DNA TGTGCCAGCAGCTTAAGGGGACAGATTAACACTGAAGCTTTCTTT. Residues: CASSLRGQINTEAFF.

CDR3 DNA: TGTGCCAGCAGTGAGATGGGGGCCGGGGAGCTGTTTTTT. Amino acid sequence: CASSEMGAGELFF. This rearrangement joins TRBV25-1 to TRBJ2-2, with D perhaps given as TRBD1 or TRBD2 (5 bases each). Trimming pared 3 bases from V and 6 bases from J, leaving 8 bases between. This CDR3 is built from 13 residues. Germline-derived CDR1 and CDR2 are MGHDK and SYGVNS.

DNA of the CDR3: TGTGCCAGCAGCCGGACTAGGCGGACCGAAGAGACCCAGTACTTC. This gives the protein CASSRTRRTEETQYF. The gene calls are TRBV7-2 and TRBJ2-5, with 7 positions matching TRBD2. With 5 bases clipped from V and 3 bases from J, the junction kept 9 bases outside the gene matches. CDR1 SGHTA and CDR2 FQGNSA come from the germline V gene. The CDR3 has 15 residues.

In this sample, this clone turned up a few times. V and J are TRBV30 and TRBJ1-5; unclear D gene. This CDR3 comprises 15 residues. Trimming shortened V by 1 base and J by 1 base, and 11 bases separated the two germline ends. In germline, CDR1 is GTSNPN, CDR2 SVGIG (reference sequence). CDR3 amino acids: CAWSEQLGSNQPQHF. The CDR3 DNA sequence: TGTGCCTGGAGTGAACAGCTGGGGAGCAATCAGCCCCAGCATTTT. Drawing the rest from reference TRBV30 and TRBJ1-5, the complete variable domain is SQTIHQWPATLVQPVGSPLSLECTVEGTSNPNLYWYRQAAGRGLQLLFYSVGIGQISSEVPQNLSASRPQDRQFILSSKKLLLSDSGFYLCAWSEQLGSNQPQHFGDGTRLSIL.

The J gene is TRBJ2-4, the V gene TRBV18, with D possibly being TRBD1 or TRBD2 (6 bases each). The CDR3 length is 16 residues. Trimming cost V 0 bases and J 0 bases, with 9 bases left between them. Germline V lookup: CDR1 KGHSH, CDR2 LQKENI. The DNA for the CDR3 is TGTGCCAGCTCACCACCGGGGGGCTTAGCCAAAAACATTCAGTACTTC. This sequence encodes CASSPPGGLAKNIQYF.

This chain connects TRBV6-2 or TRBV6-3 to TRBJ2-6, with D hard to call. With 5 bases removed from V and 2 bases from J, the gap between germline ends came to 16 bases. The CDR3 contains 17 residues. Germline V gene sequence: CDR1 MNHEY, CDR2 SVGEGT. The CDR3 sequence is CASSPGWEGTGANVLTF. CDR3 nucleotide sequence: TGTGCCAGCAGTCCAGGCTGGGAAGGCACTGGGGCCAACGTCCTGACTTTC.

For this clone: The junction differs from germline at one of its ends, possibly a read error. The chain joins TRBV12-3 or TRBV12-4 to TRBJ2-5; a weak D match, TRBD1 (6 bases). CDR3 length: 13 amino acids. CDR3 sequence: CASSRDRQATQYF. In DNA, the CDR3 is TGTGCCAGCAGCCGCGACAGGCAAGCGACCCAGTACTTC.

J is TRBJ2-1 and V is TRBV14; TRBD2 matches at 9 bases. The V gene end was trimmed by 4 bases and the J gene end by 2 bases; junction bases not matched to a gene: 6. Germline loops: CDR1 SGHDN, CDR2 FVKESK. CDR3 length: 16 amino acids. CDR3 region: CASSPLAGPPYNEQFF. CDR3 sequence (DNA): TGTGCCAGCAGCCCCCTAGCGGGGCCCCCCTACAATGAGCAGTTCTTC.

The gene calls are TRBV9 and TRBJ2-3, with D unclear. Trimming shortened V by 0 bases and J by 0 bases, and 8 bases separated the two germline ends. This CDR3 has 15 amino acids. Per germline, CDR1 SGDLS and CDR2 YYNGEE. The DNA of the CDR3 is TGTGCCAGCAGCGTAGGTGGCGGAAGCACAGATACGCAGTATTTT. It encodes CASSVGGGSTDTQYF.

J is TRBJ2-1 and V is TRBV10-3; 13 positions agree with TRBD2. The CDR3 loop spans 15 amino acids. Losses at the gene ends were 9 bases for V and 7 bases for J; bases not matched to a gene: 9. Germline-derived CDR1 and CDR2 are ENHRY and SYGVKD. The CDR3 DNA is TGTGCCATTGCGGGACTAGCGGGGCTGAGGAATGAGCAGTTCTTC. Its translation is CAIAGLAGLRNEQFF.

This sequence joins TRBV28 and TRBJ2-6; 8 bases agree with TRBD1. Looked up from germline, CDR1 is MDHEN and CDR2 is SYDVKM. The V gene end was trimmed by 6 bases and the J gene end by 0 bases; junction bases not matched to a gene: 10. This CDR3 is built from 18 residues. The CDR3 nucleotides read TGTGCCAGCAGATTCCGGGACAGGAAATACTCTGGGGCCAACGTCCTGACTTTC. Translation gives CASRFRDRKYSGANVLTF. Full variable domain (remainder filled in from reference TRBV28 and TRBJ2-6): DVKVTQSSRYLVKRTGEKVFLECVQDMDHENMFWYRQDPGLGLRLIYFSYDVKMKEKGDIPEGYSVSREKKERFSLILESASTNQTSMYLCASRFRDRKYSGANVLTFGAGSRLTVL.

J is TRBJ2-5 and V is TRBV7-2, with D possibly TRBD2 on 5 matching bases. The CDR3 totals 13 residues. CDR1 is SGHTA, CDR2 FQGNSA, per germline. V was shortened by 7 bases and J by 1 base, with 10 bases between the two germline ends. CDR3 region: CASTSRGQETQYF. In DNA form, the CDR3 reads TGTGCCAGCACCTCTCGGGGCCAAGAGACCCAGTACTTC. Full variable domain (outside the CDR3, taken from reference TRBV7-2 and TRBJ2-5): GAGVSQSPSNKVTEKGKDVELRCDPISGHTALYWYRQSLGQGLEFLIYFQGNSAPDKSGLPSDRFSAERTGGSVSTLTIQRTQQEDSAVYLCASTSRGQETQYFGPGTRLLVL.

V gene TRBV4-3 combines with J gene TRBJ1-1; the D gene is possibly TRBD1 (5 bases). Trimming left V 4 bases short and J 2 bases short, with 11 bases between. The CDR3 totals 14 residues. Germline-derived CDR1 and CDR2 are LGHNA and YSLEER. The CDR3 nucleotides are TGCGCCAGCAGCCGGGGACGGACTAACACTGAAGCTTTCTTT. This encodes CASSRGRTNTEAFF.

In its sample, this clone was seen a few times. V gene TRBV15 combines with J gene TRBJ2-7, with D possibly TRBD1 on 6 matching bases. CDR3 length: 14 amino acids. Trimming left V 2 bases short and J 2 bases short, with 10 bases between. Germline-derived CDR1 and CDR2 are LNHNV and YYDKDF (reference sequence). The CDR3 loop is CATSRRDTTYEQYF. In DNA, the CDR3 is TGTGCCACCAGCAGACGGGACACCACCTACGAGCAGTACTTC.

For the CDR3, the DNA is TGTGCCAGCAGCCAAGAAGCTGCGGGGGCCGGGGAGACCCAGTACTTC. Protein sequence: CASSQEAAGAGETQYF. This chain links TRBV4-2 with TRBJ2-5, with D possibly matching TRBD2 (7 bases). In germline, CDR1 is LGHNA, CDR2 YNFKEQ. The ends were cut back, 0 bases at V and 5 bases at J, with 16 bases in the middle. The CDR3 consists of 16 residues.

This sequence joins TRBV7-2 and TRBJ1-5; D unresolved. The CDR3 contains 13 residues. Trimming removed 2 bases at V and 5 bases at J, with 7 bases between. Germline CDR1 is SGHTA and CDR2 is FQGNSA. The CDR3 here is CASSLSEYQPQHF. CDR3 in DNA: TGTGCCAGCAGCTTATCAGAATATCAGCCCCAGCATTTT.